The rows below give T cell receptor beta chains drawn from one sample of a study of Tregs in tolerant kidney transplant recipients. Clones were read by immunoSEQ multiplex PCR, and TCRdb kept only the in-frame ones, dropping some. The sample lists tens of thousands of clones, 90% to 95% occurring once. Sequenced here: CD4+ T cells from blood (PBMCs), sampled 24 months after the transplant. These receptors were taken from a human patient who received a combined kidney and bone marrow transplant. Some T cells here may be from the graft donor. Each CDR3 is given with its conserved first and last residue. A D gene is named only where the DNA matches it firmly. The size entry is marked missing in some rows and otherwise reads once, few, many or a size class.

abundance: NA; j_gene: TRBJ2-7; d_gene: TRBD2; v_gene: TRBV6-5; CDR3nt: TGTGCCAGCAGTTACTTGGCGGGGGGGTCTTACGAGCAGTACTTC; CDR3aa: CASSYLAGGSYEQYF
abundance: NA; j_gene: TRBJ2-7; d_gene: NA; v_gene: TRBV4-1; CDR3nt: TGCGCCAGCAGCGCACAGGGTAGAGGCTCCTACGAGCAGTACTTC; CDR3aa: CASSAQGRGSYEQYF
abundance: NA; j_gene: TRBJ2-5; d_gene: TRBD2; v_gene: TRBV29-1; CDR3nt: TGCAGCGTGGCGCCACTAGCGGGAGAAGAGACCCAGTACTTC; CDR3aa: CSVAPLAGEETQYF
abundance: NA; j_gene: TRBJ2-7; d_gene: NA; v_gene: TRBV6-5; CDR3nt: TGTGCCAGCAGTTACCGCGGCAGGGGAGACGAGCAGTACTTC; CDR3aa: CASSYRGRGDEQYF
abundance: once; j_gene: TRBJ2-3; d_gene: TRBD2; v_gene: TRBV18; CDR3nt: TGTGCCAGCTCCCTCGGGGGGAACACAGATACGCAGTATTTT; CDR3aa: CASSLGGNTDTQYF
abundance: NA; j_gene: TRBJ2-2; d_gene: NA; v_gene: TRBV30; CDR3nt: TGTGCCTGGAGTGGCGCCGGGGAGCTGTTTTTT; CDR3aa: CAWSGAGELFF
abundance: NA; j_gene: TRBJ2-2; d_gene: NA; v_gene: TRBV19; CDR3nt: TGTGCCAGTAGACCCAGGAACACCGGGGAGCTGTTTTTT; CDR3aa: CASRPRNTGELFF
abundance: NA; j_gene: TRBJ1-6; d_gene: NA; v_gene: TRBV10-3; CDR3nt: TGTGCCATCAGTCCGGAGCTTAGTTTCGGGGGGCAAGGCTATAATTCACCCCTCCACTTT; CDR3aa: CAISPELSFGGQGYNSPLHF
abundance: NA; j_gene: TRBJ2-5; d_gene: TRBD2; v_gene: TRBV4-2; CDR3nt: TGTGCCAGCAGCCAAGGGATAGCGGGAGAAGAGACCCAGTACTTC; CDR3aa: CASSQGIAGEETQYF
abundance: NA; j_gene: TRBJ1-6; d_gene: NA; v_gene: TRBV19; CDR3nt: TGTGCCAGCAGGGGCAACCATAATTCCCCCCTCCACTTT; CDR3aa: CASRGNHNSPLHF
abundance: NA; j_gene: TRBJ2-1; d_gene: TRBD1; v_gene: TRBV5-1; CDR3nt: TGCGCCAGCAGCTTGGGGTCGACAGGGGGCTCCTACAATGAGCAGTTCTTC; CDR3aa: CASSLGSTGGSYNEQFF
abundance: NA; j_gene: TRBJ2-3; d_gene: TRBD1; v_gene: TRBV4-3; CDR3nt: TGCGCCAGCAGCCAGGGGAGTCAGGGGGCCACAGATACGCAGTATTTT; CDR3aa: CASSQGSQGATDTQYF
abundance: NA; j_gene: TRBJ1-2; d_gene: TRBD1; v_gene: TRBV10-3; CDR3nt: TGTGCCATCAGTGAGTCTCAGGGGGGACTTTATGGCTACACCTTC; CDR3aa: CAISESQGGLYGYTF
abundance: NA; j_gene: TRBJ2-1; d_gene: NA; v_gene: TRBV7-6; CDR3nt: TGTGCCAGCAGCCCCCGACCCCACGTCAGCGATGAGCAGTTCTTC; CDR3aa: CASSPRPHVSDEQFF
abundance: NA; j_gene: TRBJ2-5; d_gene: NA; v_gene: TRBV5-1; CDR3nt: TGCGCCAGCAGCTTAACGGGAGAGACCCAGTACTTC; CDR3aa: CASSLTGETQYF
abundance: once; j_gene: TRBJ2-2; d_gene: NA; v_gene: TRBV19; CDR3nt: TGTGCCAGTAGTAACAGGGCAACCGGGGAGCTGTTTTTT; CDR3aa: CASSNRATGELFF
abundance: NA; j_gene: TRBJ1-1; d_gene: NA; v_gene: TRBV6-1; CDR3nt: TGTGCCACTTCGCCGGGGGAAAACACTGAAGCTTTCTTT; CDR3aa: CATSPGENTEAFF
abundance: NA; j_gene: TRBJ2-5; d_gene: NA; v_gene: TRBV7-9; CDR3nt: TGTGCCAGCAGCTTAGCAGTGGGCAGAGAGACCCAGTACTTC; CDR3aa: CASSLAVGRETQYF
abundance: once; j_gene: TRBJ2-5; d_gene: NA; v_gene: TRBV6-5; CDR3nt: TGTGCCAGCAGTTACTCGAAGGGCAAGGGGGAGACCCAGTACTTC; CDR3aa: CASSYSKGKGETQYF
abundance: NA; j_gene: TRBJ1-4; d_gene: NA; v_gene: TRBV9; CDR3nt: TGTGCCAGCAGCTTGCGGACAGATGGTGAAAAACTGTTTTTT; CDR3aa: CASSLRTDGEKLFF
abundance: NA; j_gene: TRBJ2-3; d_gene: TRBD2; v_gene: TRBV5-1; CDR3nt: TGCGCCAGCAGCTTAGGACTAGCGGAGAGCACAGATACGCAGTATTTT; CDR3aa: CASSLGLAESTDTQYF
abundance: once; j_gene: TRBJ2-5; d_gene: TRBD1; v_gene: TRBV18; CDR3nt: TGTGCCAGCTCACCAAGTCAGCGTCGAGGACAGGGGGAGACCCAGTACTTC; CDR3aa: CASSPSQRRGQGETQYF
abundance: NA; j_gene: TRBJ2-3; d_gene: TRBD2; v_gene: TRBV18; CDR3nt: TGTGCCAGCCGGGGGGTCGGGACGACCACAGATACGCAGTATTTT; CDR3aa: CASRGVGTTTDTQYF
abundance: NA; j_gene: TRBJ2-7; d_gene: NA; v_gene: TRBV11-3; CDR3nt: TGTGCCAGCAGCCCGGGACTGAACTACGAGCAGTACTTC; CDR3aa: CASSPGLNYEQYF
abundance: NA; j_gene: TRBJ2-5; d_gene: NA; v_gene: TRBV4-2; CDR3nt: TGTGCCAGCAGCCAAGGAGTGAGGGCGGAGACCCAGTACTTC; CDR3aa: CASSQGVRAETQYF
abundance: NA; j_gene: TRBJ2-5; d_gene: TRBD2; v_gene: TRBV27; CDR3nt: TGTGCCAGCAGTTTATTTGGGCTAGCGGGAGGGCAGGGGGAGACCCAGTACTTC; CDR3aa: CASSLFGLAGGQGETQYF
abundance: NA; j_gene: TRBJ2-5; d_gene: TRBD2; v_gene: TRBV6-1; CDR3nt: TGTGCCAGCAGTGACGGGTCCCTAGCGGGTGAGGAGACCCAGTACTTC; CDR3aa: CASSDGSLAGEETQYF
abundance: NA; j_gene: TRBJ1-1; d_gene: NA; v_gene: TRBV28; CDR3nt: TGTGCCAGCAGTTCCCCTGCCAGGCGCATGAACACTGAAGCTTTCTTT; CDR3aa: CASSSPARRMNTEAFF
abundance: NA; j_gene: TRBJ2-7; d_gene: TRBD2; v_gene: TRBV7-9; CDR3nt: TGTGCCAGCAGCCAGCCGGGACTAGCGGATTACGAGCAGTACTTC; CDR3aa: CASSQPGLADYEQYF
abundance: NA; j_gene: TRBJ2-7; d_gene: TRBD2; v_gene: TRBV5-4; CDR3nt: TGTGCCAGCAGGTTGACCCCACGGGGGGGCTCTCGCTACGAGCAGTACTTC; CDR3aa: CASRLTPRGGSRYEQYF
abundance: NA; j_gene: TRBJ1-2; d_gene: NA; v_gene: TRBV9; CDR3nt: TGTGCCAGCCAAACCCACGCCGGGAACTATGGCTACACCTTC; CDR3aa: CASQTHAGNYGYTF
abundance: once; j_gene: TRBJ1-2; d_gene: TRBD1; v_gene: TRBV6-5; CDR3nt: TGTGCCAGCAGTAGGGACAGGGGCTATGGCTACACCTTC; CDR3aa: CASSRDRGYGYTF
abundance: NA; j_gene: TRBJ2-7; d_gene: NA; v_gene: TRBV20-1; CDR3nt: TGCAGTACTCGACTTATTAACGAGCAGTACTTC; CDR3aa: CSTRLINEQYF
abundance: NA; j_gene: TRBJ1-4; d_gene: TRBD1; v_gene: TRBV19; CDR3nt: TGTGCCAGTAGTGCTCCAGGGGGAGCAACTAATGAAAAACTGTTTTTT; CDR3aa: CASSAPGGATNEKLFF
abundance: NA; j_gene: TRBJ2-3; d_gene: NA; v_gene: TRBV11-2; CDR3nt: TGTGCCAGCAGCTTCTCCGGGGTACACACAGATACGCAGTATTTT; CDR3aa: CASSFSGVHTDTQYF
abundance: NA; j_gene: TRBJ1-1; d_gene: TRBD1; v_gene: TRBV7-9; CDR3nt: TGTGCCAGCAGCCCGCGACAGGGAACTGAAGCTTTCTTT; CDR3aa: CASSPRQGTEAFF
abundance: NA; j_gene: TRBJ2-2; d_gene: TRBD2; v_gene: TRBV30; CDR3nt: TGTGCCTGGAGTTGGACTAGCGGGTTTGGCACCGGGGAGCTGTTTTTT; CDR3aa: CAWSWTSGFGTGELFF
abundance: NA; j_gene: TRBJ2-2; d_gene: NA; v_gene: TRBV11-3; CDR3nt: TGTGCCAGCAGCTTAGGGTGGGGGGGCGCAGACACCGGGGAGCTGTTTTTT; CDR3aa: CASSLGWGGADTGELFF
abundance: NA; j_gene: TRBJ2-5; d_gene: TRBD2; v_gene: TRBV7-9; CDR3nt: TGTGCCAGCAGCCGAGGACTAGCGGGTTACGAGACCCAGTACTTC; CDR3aa: CASSRGLAGYETQYF
abundance: NA; j_gene: TRBJ1-1; d_gene: NA; v_gene: TRBV2; CDR3nt: TGTGCCAGCGTTGAGGGGAACACTGAAGCTTTCTTT; CDR3aa: CASVEGNTEAFF
abundance: NA; j_gene: TRBJ2-1; d_gene: TRBD2; v_gene: TRBV18; CDR3nt: TGTGCCAGCTCACCAGGGCTAGCGGGCAATGAGCAGTTCTTC; CDR3aa: CASSPGLAGNEQFF
abundance: NA; j_gene: TRBJ2-3; d_gene: TRBD2; v_gene: TRBV5-1; CDR3nt: TGCGCCAGCAGGTCTAGCGGGGTAGATACGCAGTATTTT; CDR3aa: CASRSSGVDTQYF
abundance: once; j_gene: TRBJ1-2; d_gene: TRBD1; v_gene: TRBV10-3; CDR3nt: TGTGCCATCAGTGAGCCAAGGACAGGAGGAAACTATGGCTACACCTTC; CDR3aa: CAISEPRTGGNYGYTF
abundance: NA; j_gene: TRBJ2-1; d_gene: TRBD2; v_gene: TRBV19; CDR3nt: TGTGCCAGTACCAAGGGACTAGCGGGGGTCAATGAGCAGTTCTTC; CDR3aa: CASTKGLAGVNEQFF
abundance: NA; j_gene: TRBJ1-6; d_gene: NA; v_gene: TRBV7-2; CDR3nt: TGTGCCAGCAGTCGCCAGGGGACGGAAAATTCACCCCTCCACTTT; CDR3aa: CASSRQGTENSPLHF
abundance: NA; j_gene: TRBJ2-3; d_gene: TRBD2; v_gene: TRBV9; CDR3nt: TGTGCCAGCAGCGTAGGACTAGCGGGGGGGCGTCGCACAGATACGCAGTATTTT; CDR3aa: CASSVGLAGGRRTDTQYF
abundance: NA; j_gene: TRBJ2-7; d_gene: TRBD2; v_gene: TRBV6-6; CDR3nt: TGTGCCAGCACCCCCGGGAGGACCTACGAGCAGTACTTC; CDR3aa: CASTPGRTYEQYF
abundance: NA; j_gene: TRBJ2-1; d_gene: NA; v_gene: TRBV7-3; CDR3nt: TGTGCCAGCAGCTCTCTCGGGTCCCAGGGAGGATACAATGAGCAGTTCTTC; CDR3aa: CASSSLGSQGGYNEQFF
abundance: few; j_gene: TRBJ1-1; d_gene: NA; v_gene: TRBV6-6; CDR3nt: TGTGCCAGCAGGGGGCCATCGGGCACTGAAGCTTTCTTT; CDR3aa: CASRGPSGTEAFF
abundance: NA; j_gene: TRBJ2-7; d_gene: TRBD1; v_gene: TRBV29-1; CDR3nt: TGCAGCGTTACCGGACAGGCCTTAAGCTCCTACGAGCAGTACTTC; CDR3aa: CSVTGQALSSYEQYF
abundance: once; j_gene: TRBJ2-3; d_gene: NA; v_gene: TRBV5-1; CDR3nt: TGCGCCAGCAGCCCCAGACTGAGCACAGATACGCAGTATTTT; CDR3aa: CASSPRLSTDTQYF
abundance: NA; j_gene: TRBJ2-5; d_gene: NA; v_gene: TRBV4-1; CDR3nt: TGCGCCAGCAGCCAAGATCTGGGGACTCCAGGGGAGACCCAGTACTTC; CDR3aa: CASSQDLGTPGETQYF
abundance: NA; j_gene: TRBJ2-5; d_gene: TRBD2; v_gene: TRBV30; CDR3nt: TGTGCCTGGAGTGCTAGCGGGAGGGGCGAGACCCAGTACTTC; CDR3aa: CAWSASGRGETQYF
abundance: NA; j_gene: TRBJ2-1; d_gene: TRBD2; v_gene: TRBV4-2; CDR3nt: TGTGCCAGCAGCCCACGGACTAGCGGGAGCTATGAGCAGTTCTTC; CDR3aa: CASSPRTSGSYEQFF
abundance: NA; j_gene: TRBJ2-5; d_gene: NA; v_gene: TRBV6-1; CDR3nt: TGTGCCAGCAATGTCAGACATCGTAAAGAGACCCAGTACTTC; CDR3aa: CASNVRHRKETQYF
abundance: NA; j_gene: TRBJ2-2; d_gene: TRBD1; v_gene: TRBV30; CDR3nt: TGTGCCTGGGGACAGGGACAGGGGGGGATCGGGGAGCTGTTTTTT; CDR3aa: CAWGQGQGGIGELFF
abundance: NA; j_gene: TRBJ1-5; d_gene: NA; v_gene: TRBV7-6; CDR3nt: TGTGCCAGCAGCTTAGAGGGAGCGGGCCGATCAGCCCAGCATTTT; CDR3aa: CASSLEGAGRSAQHF
abundance: NA; j_gene: TRBJ2-7; d_gene: TRBD2; v_gene: TRBV11-2; CDR3nt: TGTGCCAGCAGCTTCCGCCGGACTAGCGGGAGGCCTTCGCGTTGGGAGCAGTACTTC; CDR3aa: CASSFRRTSGRPSRWEQYF